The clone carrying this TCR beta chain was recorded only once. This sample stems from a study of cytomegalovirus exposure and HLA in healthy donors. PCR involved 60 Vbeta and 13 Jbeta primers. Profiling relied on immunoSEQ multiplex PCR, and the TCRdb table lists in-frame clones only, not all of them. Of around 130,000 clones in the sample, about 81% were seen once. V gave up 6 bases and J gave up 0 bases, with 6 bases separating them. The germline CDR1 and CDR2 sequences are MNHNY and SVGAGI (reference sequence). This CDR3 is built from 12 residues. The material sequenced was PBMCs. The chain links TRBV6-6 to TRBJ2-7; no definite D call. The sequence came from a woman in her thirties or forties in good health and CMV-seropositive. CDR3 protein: CASRPGSYEQYF. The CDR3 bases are TGTGCCAGCAGACCCGGCTCCTACGAGCAGTACTTC.